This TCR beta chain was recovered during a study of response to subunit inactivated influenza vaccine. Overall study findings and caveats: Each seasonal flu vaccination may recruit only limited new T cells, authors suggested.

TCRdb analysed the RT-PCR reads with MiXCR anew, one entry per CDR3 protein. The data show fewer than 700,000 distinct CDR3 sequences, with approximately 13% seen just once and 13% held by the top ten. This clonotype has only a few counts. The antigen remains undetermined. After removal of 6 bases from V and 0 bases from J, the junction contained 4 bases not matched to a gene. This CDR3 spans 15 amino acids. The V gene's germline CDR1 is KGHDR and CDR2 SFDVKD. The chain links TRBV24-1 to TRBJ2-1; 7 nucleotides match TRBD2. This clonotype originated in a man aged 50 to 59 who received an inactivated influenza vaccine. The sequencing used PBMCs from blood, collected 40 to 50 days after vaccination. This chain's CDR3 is CATSSGDLSYNEQFF. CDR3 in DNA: TGTGCCACCAGTAGCGGGGACCTCTCCTACAATGAGCAGTTCTTC.